A selection of T cell receptor beta chains follows, all from one sample in a study of vaccination effects on CD4 cells after COVID-19. Antigens of these TCRs are unknown. Produced via immunoSEQ multiplex PCR; TCRdb's table is partial and in-frame only. Here the sample spans 15,000 or so clones, roughly 68% being singletons. The sample consisted of CD4+ T cells from PBMCs cultured with SARS-CoV-2 spike peptides, taken after COVID-19 vaccination. All receptors come from a human donor who received a COVID-19 vaccine. CDR3s include the opening cysteine and the closing phenylalanine or tryptophan. The order of the fields is J gene, D gene, V gene, clone size, CDR3 protein, CDR3 DNA. The D gene is left open where the match is weak. The size field is filled for only some rows; it gives once, few, many or a size class.

TRBJ2-3 | TRBD1 | TRBV5-4 | . | CASSSGQVTDTQYF | TGTGCCAGCAGCTCGGGACAGGTCACAGATACGCAGTATTTT
TRBJ1-1 | . | TRBV28 | . | CASSRGGAEAFF | TGTGCCAGCAGTAGGGGGGGCGCTGAAGCTTTCTTT
TRBJ2-1 | TRBD2 | TRBV4-2 | . | CASSQDQARGGSWEQFF | TGTGCCAGCAGCCAAGACCAGGCGCGGGGGGGCTCTTGGGAGCAGTTCTTC
TRBJ2-3 | TRBD1 | TRBV18 | few | CASSPGSTGTTDTQYF | TGTGCCAGCTCACCAGGATCGACAGGGACCACAGATACGCAGTATTTT
TRBJ2-5 | TRBD2 | TRBV7-9 | . | CASSPLPAGWDQETQYF | TGTGCCAGCAGCCCCCTCCCAGCGGGATGGGACCAAGAGACCCAGTACTTC
TRBJ2-3 | . | TRBV7-9 | . | CASSLGPGGTRDTQYF | TGTGCCAGCAGCTTAGGTCCTGGGGGAACCCGAGATACGCAGTATTTT
TRBJ1-1 | . | TRBV11-2 | few | CASSFTGTEAFF | TGTGCCAGCAGCTTCACCGGGACAGAAGCTTTCTTT
TRBJ1-1 | . | TRBV27 | . | CASSLGRGVNTEAFF | TGTGCCAGCAGTTTAGGCCGGGGGGTGAACACTGAAGCTTTCTTT
TRBJ1-5 | . | TRBV19 | . | CASSIEGRGGDQPQHF | TGTGCCAGTAGTATAGAGGGCAGGGGAGGGGATCAGCCCCAGCATTTT
TRBJ2-7 | TRBD2 | TRBV27 | . | CASRASGVYEQYF | TGTGCCAGCAGGGCTAGCGGGGTCTACGAGCAGTACTTC
TRBJ1-1 | TRBD1 | TRBV5-1 | few | CASSRLTGGANTEAFF | TGCGCCAGCAGCCGTCTCACAGGGGGCGCGAACACTGAAGCTTTCTTT
TRBJ2-1 | . | TRBV19 | few | CASSPRGYNEQFF | TGTGCCAGTAGTCCTCGGGGGTACAATGAGCAGTTCTTC
TRBJ1-6 | TRBD1 | TRBV14 | once | CASSQDSGPKQGTATNSPLHF | TGTGCCAGCAGCCAAGATTCAGGACCTAAACAAGGGACAGCGACTAATTCACCCCTCCACTTT
TRBJ2-3 | TRBD2 | TRBV28 | . | CASSRPSSGPNTDTQYF | TGTGCCAGCAGTCGGCCCTCTAGCGGACCTAACACAGATACGCAGTATTTT
TRBJ2-2 | TRBD1 | TRBV29-1 | . | CSVGTGAAGELFF | TGCAGCGTCGGGACAGGGGCAGCCGGGGAGCTGTTTTTT
TRBJ2-7 | . | TRBV3-1/TRBV3-2 | . | CASSLQGTHEQYF | TGTGCCAGCAGCCTACAGGGAACCCACGAGCAGTACTTC
TRBJ2-3 | TRBD2 | TRBV7-3 | . | CASGGGSRTDTQYF | TGTGCCAGCGGCGGGGGGTCCCGCACAGATACGCAGTATTTT
TRBJ2-3 | TRBD2 | TRBV7-9 | once | CASSFGVSGATDTQYF | TGTGCCAGCAGCTTCGGAGTTAGCGGGGCCACAGATACGCAGTATTTT
TRBJ2-7 | . | TRBV7-4 | large | CASREGEGKCEQYF | TGTGCCAGCAGGGAGGGGGAGGGGAAATGCGAGCAGTACTTC
TRBJ1-2 | . | TRBV19 | . | CASSPLGSGANANYGYTF | TGTGCCAGTAGTCCTTTGGGGTCTGGGGCTAATGCTAACTATGGCTACACCTTC
TRBJ1-1 | TRBD1 | TRBV5-1 | . | CASSPGTGRTNTEAFF | TGCGCCAGCAGCCCCGGGACAGGGCGTACGAACACTGAAGCTTTCTTT
TRBJ2-1 | . | TRBV6-1 | . | CASSERGRGDEQFF | TGTGCCAGCAGTGAACGGGGGCGCGGGGATGAGCAGTTCTTC
TRBJ2-7 | TRBD1 | TRBV2 | . | CASRPGQMSSYEQYF | TGTGCCAGCAGGCCGGGACAGATGAGCTCCTACGAGCAGTACTTC
TRBJ2-7 | TRBD2 | TRBV3-1/TRBV3-2 | . | CASSPTPGGEQYF | TGTGCCAGCAGCCCCACTCCGGGAGGCGAGCAGTACTTC
TRBJ1-1 | . | TRBV28 | medium-sized | CASQGRTEAFF | TGTGCCAGCCAAGGGAGGACTGAAGCTTTCTTT
TRBJ2-4 | . | TRBV14 | . | CASSRQPGAKNIQYF | TGTGCCAGCAGCCGCCAACCAGGGGCCAAAAACATTCAGTACTTC
TRBJ2-5 | TRBD2 | TRBV9 | . | CASSVDWRGSGETQYF | TGTGCCAGCAGCGTAGACTGGCGGGGGTCGGGGGAGACCCAGTACTTC
TRBJ2-1 | TRBD2 | TRBV24-1 | . | CATSSGGGYNEQFF | TGTGCCACCAGTTCAGGCGGGGGCTACAATGAGCAGTTCTTC
TRBJ1-1 | . | TRBV27 | . | CASSLVRGGTEAFF | TGTGCCAGCAGTTTAGTCCGAGGGGGTACTGAAGCTTTCTTT
TRBJ2-1 | . | TRBV28 | . | CASSLGALRNNEQFF | TGTGCCAGCAGTCTAGGGGCCCTCAGGAACAATGAGCAGTTCTTC
TRBJ1-2 | . | TRBV27 | . | CASSSPKAGANYGYTF | TGTGCCAGCAGTTCCCCTAAGGCGGGAGCTAACTATGGCTACACCTTC
TRBJ2-1 | TRBD2 | TRBV2 | . | CASRSSGYNEQFF | TGTGCCAGCCGGTCTAGCGGGTACAATGAGCAGTTCTTC
TRBJ2-5 | . | TRBV5-4 | once | CASSFGPGKETQYF | TGTGCCAGCAGCTTCGGGCCTGGAAAAGAGACCCAGTACTTC
TRBJ2-5 | . | TRBV5-1 | . | CASSPSRGDRETQYF | TGCGCCAGCAGCCCTAGCCGCGGGGACCGAGAGACCCAGTACTTC
TRBJ1-2 | TRBD1 | TRBV5-1 | . | CASSLGDSGTSSYTF | TGCGCCAGCAGCTTGGGGGACAGCGGAACTAGCAGCTACACCTTC
TRBJ2-1 | . | TRBV7-9 | . | CASSRGTDRDNEQFF | TGTGCCAGCAGCCGCGGGACTGACAGGGACAATGAGCAGTTCTTC
TRBJ2-6 | . | TRBV6-5 | . | CASLSGVGANVLTF | TGTGCCAGCCTATCGGGGGTCGGGGCCAACGTCCTGACTTTC